This T cell receptor (beta chain) was documented in a study of T cell changes during pregnancy in multiple sclerosis (dated by TCRdb to the late 2010s). Broadly, across the study: In women with multiple sclerosis, the researchers looked at how the T cell repertoire shifted as pregnancy progressed.

This clone was picked up one time. Its antigen remains undetermined. No per-base quality is available; no much larger clone lies one base away. Its CDR3 holds 15 amino acids, cysteine through phenylalanine. The DNA shown is the 45-base CDR3, in frame from base 1. The germline V gene encodes CDR1 MNHNS and CDR2 SASEGT. V was cut back by 6 bases and J by 0 bases, leaving a gap of 12 bases between them. The library was generated by the immunoSEQ multiplex PCR assay. The immuneACCESS repertoire file appears here via TCRdb, limited to in-frame rearrangements. These files lack a portion of the clones; in checked studies, under half of the deficit traces to unresolved V genes, and the cause of the others is not known. The sample table lists around 130,000 clones, under 95% of them with a count of one. The top ten constitute less than 7.5% of the sample.

The receptor chain draws on TRBV6-1 and TRBJ2-1; tentative D gene TRBD2, with 5 bases matching. Material: peripheral blood, obtained before pregnancy. The sequence derives from a female donor with multiple sclerosis, enrolled in a pregnancy study. The CDR3: CASRMDSSSYNEQFF. The sequenced DNA is TGTGCCAGCAGGATGGACTCCAGCTCCTACAATGAGCAGTTCTTC.